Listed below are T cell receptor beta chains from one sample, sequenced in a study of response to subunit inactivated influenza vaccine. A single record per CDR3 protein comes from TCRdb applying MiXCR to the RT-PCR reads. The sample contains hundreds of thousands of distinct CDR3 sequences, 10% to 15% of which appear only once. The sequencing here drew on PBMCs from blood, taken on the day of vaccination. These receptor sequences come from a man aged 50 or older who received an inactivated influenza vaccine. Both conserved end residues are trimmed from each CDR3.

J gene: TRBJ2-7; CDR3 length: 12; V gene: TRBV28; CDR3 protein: ASNDRLASYEQY
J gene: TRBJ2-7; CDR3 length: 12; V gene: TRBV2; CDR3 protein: ASSDRGNSYEQY
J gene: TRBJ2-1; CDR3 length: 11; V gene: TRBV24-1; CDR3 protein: ATSDPLLNEQF
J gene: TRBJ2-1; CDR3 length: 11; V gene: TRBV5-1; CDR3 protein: ASSLNILFEQF
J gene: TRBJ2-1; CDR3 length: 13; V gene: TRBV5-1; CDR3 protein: ASRLGTTTYNEQF
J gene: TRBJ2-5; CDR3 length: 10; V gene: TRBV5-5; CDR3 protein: ASSRADETQY
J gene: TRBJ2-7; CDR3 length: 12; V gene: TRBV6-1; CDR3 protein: ASRPDRVRHEQY
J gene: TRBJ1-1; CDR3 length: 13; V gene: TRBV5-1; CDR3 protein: ASSLPGAENTEAF
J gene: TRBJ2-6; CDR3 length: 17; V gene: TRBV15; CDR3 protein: ATSRDSWHPGSGANVLT
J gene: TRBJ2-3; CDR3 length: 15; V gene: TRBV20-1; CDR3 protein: SASNLRLAGFIDTQY
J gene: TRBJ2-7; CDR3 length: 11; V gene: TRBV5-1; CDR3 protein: ASRVRATYEQY
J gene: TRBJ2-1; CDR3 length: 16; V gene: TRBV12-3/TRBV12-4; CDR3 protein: ASSSGTSPLFRYNEQF
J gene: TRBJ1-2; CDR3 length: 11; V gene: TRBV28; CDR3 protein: ASTSGQGRGYT
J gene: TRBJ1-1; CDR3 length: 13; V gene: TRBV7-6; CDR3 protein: ASSLSGGWVTEAF
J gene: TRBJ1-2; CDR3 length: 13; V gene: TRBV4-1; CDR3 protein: ASSQGGQGAIGYT
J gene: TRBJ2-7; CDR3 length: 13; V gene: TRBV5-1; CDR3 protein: ASSLVGSRVYEQY
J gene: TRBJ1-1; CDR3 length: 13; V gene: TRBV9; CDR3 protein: ASSKGTGLLTEAF
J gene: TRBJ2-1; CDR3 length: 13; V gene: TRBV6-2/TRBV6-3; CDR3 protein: ASSRDRSSYNERF
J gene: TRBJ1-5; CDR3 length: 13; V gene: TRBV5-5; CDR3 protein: ASSPGKTSNQPQH
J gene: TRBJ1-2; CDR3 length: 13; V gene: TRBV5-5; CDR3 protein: ASSDAGLPAYGYT
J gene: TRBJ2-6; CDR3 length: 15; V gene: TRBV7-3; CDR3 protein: ASSLNQGISGANVLT
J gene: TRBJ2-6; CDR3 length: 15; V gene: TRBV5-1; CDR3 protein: ASAPGGTVSGANVLT
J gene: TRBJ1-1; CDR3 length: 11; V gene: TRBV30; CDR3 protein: AGGTGRNTEAF
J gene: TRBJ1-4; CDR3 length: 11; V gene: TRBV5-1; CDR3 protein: ASSGQGSEKLF
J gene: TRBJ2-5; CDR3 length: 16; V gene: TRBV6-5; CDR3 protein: ASSYSVLGQGAGETQY
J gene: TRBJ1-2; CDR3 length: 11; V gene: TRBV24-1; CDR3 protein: ATSRNRGSGYT
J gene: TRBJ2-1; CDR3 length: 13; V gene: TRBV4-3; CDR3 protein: ASSQERSGFGEQF
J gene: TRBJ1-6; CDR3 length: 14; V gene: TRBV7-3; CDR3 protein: ASSLFGGRYNSPLH
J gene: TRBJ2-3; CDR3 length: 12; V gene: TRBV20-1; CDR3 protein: SARDDWGTDTQY
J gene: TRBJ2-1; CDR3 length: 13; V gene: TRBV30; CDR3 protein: AWSRTGQVYNEQF
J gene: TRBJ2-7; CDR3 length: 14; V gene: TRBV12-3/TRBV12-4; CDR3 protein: ASSTTGAFSSYEQY
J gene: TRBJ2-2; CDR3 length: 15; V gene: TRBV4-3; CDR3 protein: ASSQLAGTSNTGELF
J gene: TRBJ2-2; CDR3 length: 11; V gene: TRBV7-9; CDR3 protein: ASRPMTTGELF
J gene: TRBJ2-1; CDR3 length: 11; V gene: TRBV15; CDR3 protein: ATSRDGYNEQF
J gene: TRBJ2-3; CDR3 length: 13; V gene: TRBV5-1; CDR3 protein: ASREGVGGTDTQY
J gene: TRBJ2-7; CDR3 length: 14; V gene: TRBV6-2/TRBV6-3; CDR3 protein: ASSVPGLAGRNEQY
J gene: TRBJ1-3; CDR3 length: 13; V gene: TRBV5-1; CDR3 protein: ASSFGGNTGNTIY
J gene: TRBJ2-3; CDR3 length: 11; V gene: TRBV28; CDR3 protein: ASRVPKGDTQY
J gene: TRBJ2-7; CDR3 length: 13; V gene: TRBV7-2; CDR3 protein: ASSQRRAGSYEQY
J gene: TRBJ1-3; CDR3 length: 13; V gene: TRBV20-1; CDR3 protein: SARGGGNSGNTIY
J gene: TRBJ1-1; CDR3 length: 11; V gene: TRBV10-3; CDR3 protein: ATGAGPNTEAF
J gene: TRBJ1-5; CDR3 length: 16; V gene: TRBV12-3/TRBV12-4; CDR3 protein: ASSFFRANWNRNQPQH
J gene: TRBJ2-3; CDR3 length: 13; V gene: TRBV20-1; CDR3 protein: SARDGGGALDTQY
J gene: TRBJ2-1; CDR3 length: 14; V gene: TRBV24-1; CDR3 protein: ATSDSGQGAYNEQF
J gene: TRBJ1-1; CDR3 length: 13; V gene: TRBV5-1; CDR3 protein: ASSRLDRVNTEAF
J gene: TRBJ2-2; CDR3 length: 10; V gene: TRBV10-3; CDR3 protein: AISDPQGELF
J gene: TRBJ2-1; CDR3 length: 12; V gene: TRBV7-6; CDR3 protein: ASSLGGINNEQF
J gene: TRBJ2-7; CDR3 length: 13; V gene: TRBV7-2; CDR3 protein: ASSLAGTGHHEQY
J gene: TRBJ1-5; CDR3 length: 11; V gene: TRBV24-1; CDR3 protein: ATSRTGDQPQH
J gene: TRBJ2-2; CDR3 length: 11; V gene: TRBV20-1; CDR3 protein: SARGEKVGELF
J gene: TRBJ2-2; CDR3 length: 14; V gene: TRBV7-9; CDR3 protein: ASSLVGGTSTGELF
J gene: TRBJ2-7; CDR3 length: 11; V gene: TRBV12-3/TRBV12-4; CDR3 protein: ASSFGLLNEQY
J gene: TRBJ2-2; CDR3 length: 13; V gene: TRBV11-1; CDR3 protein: ASSAQGSDTGELF
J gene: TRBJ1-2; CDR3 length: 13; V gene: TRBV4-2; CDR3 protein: ASSQGGQANYGYT